This T cell receptor beta chain was identified in a study of blood T cell repertoires in COVID-19. Study-level background: T cells, B-cell-depleted T cells, or PBMCs supplied cDNA or gDNA.

Profiling relied on immunoSEQ multiplex PCR, and the TCRdb table lists in-frame clones only, not all of them. This sample yields about 310,000 clones, of which approximately 89% are seen a single time; more than 9% belongs to the top ten. This CDR3 has 13 residues. V lost 2 bases, J lost 6 bases, and 10 bases lay in between. The sample was PBMCs or T cells enriched from blood (not recorded which). The source of this sequence is a woman aged 25 to 45 who had recovered from COVID-19. The chain links TRBV12-3 or TRBV12-4 to TRBJ1-2; D not certain. The CDR3 nucleotides read TGTGCCAGCAGTTTATGGAGGGAAGATGGCTACACCTTC. Translating it yields CASSLWREDGYTF.